What follows are 11 T cell receptor beta chains derived from one specimen sequenced in a study of early T cells in non-severe SARS-CoV-2 infection. TCRdb reprocessed the 5' RACE reads via MiXCR and lists one record per CDR3 protein. The profile shows approximately 45,000 distinct CDR3 sequences, 7.1% of them singletons. The sample was whole blood. All receptors derive from an adult who was a healthcare worker with PCR-confirmed SARS-CoV-2 infection or an uninfected control (not recorded which).

The J gene is TRBJ2-2, the V gene TRBV2; D is undetermined. The germline gives CDR1 SNHLY, CDR2 FYNNEI. CDR3 length equals 13 residues. Trimming cost V 8 bases and J 0 bases, with 7 bases left between them. CDR3 amino acids: CASPVTNTGELFF. The DNA of the CDR3 is TGTGCCAGCCCAGTCACGAACACCGGGGAGCTGTTTTTT.

This rearrangement joins TRBV12-3 or TRBV12-4 to TRBJ1-2; weak D call: TRBD1 (5 bases). The length of the CDR3 is 14 residues. The V and J ends lost 8 bases and 4 bases respectively, with 17 bases between them. Here the CDR3 DNA reads TGTGCCAGCCCCCTAAGGTCGGGACCCTATGGCTACACCTTC. Translation: CASPLRSGPYGYTF.

This clonotype was seen a handful of times. The V gene is TRBV7-2, the J gene TRBJ2-7, with D possibly matching TRBD1 (5 bases). CDR3 size: 13 residues. Germline V gene sequence: CDR1 SGHTA, CDR2 FQGNSA. V lost 1 base and J lost 7, with 11 bases in between. CDR3 sequence (DNA): TGTGCCAGCAGCTTAGTCCCGACAGATGAGCAGTACTTC. Protein product: CASSLVPTDEQYF.

This clonotype has a count of ten or more. This chain connects TRBV10-2 to TRBJ2-5; tentatively, D is TRBD1 (5 bases). This CDR3 is 16 amino acids long. Per germline, CDR1 WSHSY and CDR2 SAAADI. V was shortened by 3 bases and J by 1 base, with 15 bases between the two germline ends. The CDR3 DNA follows: TGCGCCAGCAGTGACGCAGGGTTGCCGGGCCAAGAGACCCAGTACTTC. This codes for CASSDAGLPGQETQYF.

This chain links TRBV3-1 with TRBJ2-3, with 14 bases fitting TRBD2. Germline trimming cut 4 bases from V and 3 bases from J; bases unmatched to any gene: 3. CDR1 and CDR2 from the germline V gene are LGHDT and YNNKEL (reference sequence). This CDR3 has 16 residues. The CDR3 is CASSRLAGGITDTQYF. CDR3 DNA: TGTGCCAGCAGCCGACTAGCGGGGGGGATAACAGATACGCAGTATTTT.

This clonotype turned up a few times. This chain links TRBV12-3 or TRBV12-4 with TRBJ1-1; 9 nucleotides agree with TRBD1. CDR3 length equals 14 residues. Unmatched junction bases numbered 4, after V lost 7 bases and J lost 1 base. CDR3 sequence reads: CASIPGQGNTEAFF. CDR3 nucleotide sequence: TGTGCCAGCATTCCGGGACAGGGGAACACTGAAGCTTTCTTT.

The chain combines TRBV12-5 with TRBJ2-3, with D hard to call. The CDR3 covers 14 residues. V shed 7 bases and J shed 0 bases, with 11 bases lying between them. CDR1 is LGHNT and CDR2 is FRNRAP in the germline V gene. The DNA for the CDR3 is TGTGCTAGTGTTCTCCGTCGGAGCACAGATACGCAGTATTTT. Translating it yields CASVLRRSTDTQYF.

This clonotype was seen many times. This rearrangement joins TRBV11-2 to TRBJ2-2; D possibly uses TRBD1 or TRBD2 (5 bases each). This CDR3 has 16 residues. V lost 5 bases to trimming and J lost 0 bases, with 13 bases between them. The germline CDR1 and CDR2 sequences are SGHAT and FQNNGV. Here the CDR3 reads CASSPSWGPNTGELFF. CDR3 DNA sequence: TGTGCCAGCAGCCCCTCTTGGGGACCGAACACCGGGGAGCTGTTTTTT.

CDR3 in amino acids: CASSTTGAVTDTQYF. Written as DNA, the CDR3 is TGTGCCAGTAGTACGACGGGGGCGGTAACAGATACGCAGTATTTT. The chain combines TRBV19 with TRBJ2-3; TRBD1 or TRBD2 may be the D gene (6 bases each). Trimming removed 4 bases from V and 3 bases from J, with 14 bases in between. This CDR3 is built from 15 residues. Germline V gives CDR1 LNHDA, CDR2 SQIVND (reference sequence).

V and J are TRBV20-1 and TRBJ2-3, with D perhaps TRBD1 or TRBD2 (5 bases each). V was clipped by 6 bases and J by 4 bases, with 14 bases between them. The V gene's germline CDR1 is DFQATT and CDR2 SNEGSKA (reference sequence). The CDR3 extends over 13 amino acids. The CDR3 spells CSARVKGPDTQYF. CDR3 in DNA: TGCAGTGCCAGGGTGAAGGGACCAGATACGCAGTATTTT.

This clonotype has only a few counts. The chain links TRBV7-8 to TRBJ2-7, with D possibly being TRBD2 (5 bases). V lost 1 base, J lost 3 bases, and 10 bases lay in between. The CDR3 sequence is 14 residues long. From germline, CDR1 is SGHVS and CDR2 FQNEAQ. In DNA, the CDR3 is TGTGCCAGCAGCTTAGGCGCGGGCTACTACGAGCAGTACTTC. Encoded protein: CASSLGAGYYEQYF.